The rows below give T cell receptor beta chains drawn from one sample of a study of cytomegalovirus exposure and HLA in healthy donors. TCRdb keeps only in-frame clones here, not all; method: immunoSEQ multiplex PCR. The sample has around 100,000 clones; approximately 80% are singletons. Sequencing used PBMCs. All receptors derive from a woman aged 40-49 years in good health and CMV-seronegative. Each CDR3 is given with its conserved first and last residue. The order of the fields is V gene, J gene, clone size, D gene, CDR3 DNA, CDR3 protein. D genes are given only for firm matches. The listing skips clone size in some rows; elsewhere it reads once, few, many or a size class.

V gene: TRBV19
J gene: TRBJ2-7
clone size: .
D gene: TRBD2
CDR3 DNA: TGTGCCAGTAGCGCCGGGACTAGCGGGAGGGCTGGCGAGCAGTACTTC
CDR3 protein: CASSAGTSGRAGEQYF

V gene: TRBV7-2
J gene: TRBJ1-1
clone size: .
D gene: .
CDR3 DNA: TGTGCCAGCAGCGCCGCAGGGATTCGGGACACTGAAGCTTTCTTT
CDR3 protein: CASSAAGIRDTEAFF

V gene: TRBV5-6
J gene: TRBJ1-1
clone size: few
D gene: .
CDR3 DNA: TGTGCCAGCAGTACAGGATGGATTATGAACACTGAAGCTTTCTTT
CDR3 protein: CASSTGWIMNTEAFF

V gene: TRBV7-9
J gene: TRBJ2-5
clone size: few
D gene: .
CDR3 DNA: TGTGCCAGCAGCTTAAGTGGCCAGGCCCAGTACTTC
CDR3 protein: CASSLSGQAQYF

V gene: TRBV27
J gene: TRBJ2-7
clone size: .
D gene: .
CDR3 DNA: TGTGCCAGCAGTTTATCGGCCCAGGGGTCTTACGAGCAGTACTTC
CDR3 protein: CASSLSAQGSYEQYF

V gene: TRBV6-6
J gene: TRBJ2-7
clone size: .
D gene: TRBD2
CDR3 DNA: TGTGCCAGCAATACCGGGACTAGCGGTTACGAGCAGTACTTC
CDR3 protein: CASNTGTSGYEQYF

V gene: TRBV6-5
J gene: TRBJ2-7
clone size: .
D gene: .
CDR3 DNA: TGTGCCAGCAGTTCAAGAAATACCTACGAGCAGTACTTC
CDR3 protein: CASSSRNTYEQYF

V gene: TRBV9
J gene: TRBJ2-1
clone size: .
D gene: TRBD1
CDR3 DNA: TGTGCCAGCAGCGTAGGACAGGGATCATACAATGAGCAGTTCTTC
CDR3 protein: CASSVGQGSYNEQFF

V gene: TRBV19
J gene: TRBJ2-1
clone size: .
D gene: TRBD2
CDR3 DNA: TGTGCCAGTAGTAGCGGGAGGCCCGCTCTGTTCTTC
CDR3 protein: CASSSGRPALFF

V gene: TRBV2
J gene: TRBJ2-6
clone size: .
D gene: .
CDR3 DNA: TGTGCCAGCAGTATCTTTTACACTGGGGCCAACGTCCTGACTTTC
CDR3 protein: CASSIFYTGANVLTF

V gene: TRBV29-1
J gene: TRBJ1-2
clone size: .
D gene: .
CDR3 DNA: TGCAGCGTTCCGGAGAACTATGGCTACACCTTC
CDR3 protein: CSVPENYGYTF

V gene: TRBV30
J gene: TRBJ2-7
clone size: .
D gene: TRBD1
CDR3 DNA: TGTGCCTGGACCCTGGACAGGGGACCCTACGAGCAGTACTTC
CDR3 protein: CAWTLDRGPYEQYF

V gene: TRBV4-1
J gene: TRBJ2-3
clone size: .
D gene: .
CDR3 DNA: TGCGCCAGCAGCCGGGCCATAGATACGCAGTATTTT
CDR3 protein: CASSRAIDTQYF

V gene: TRBV28
J gene: TRBJ2-1
clone size: .
D gene: TRBD1
CDR3 DNA: TGTGCCAGCAGAACTATCTTCAGGGGGCGAAGAAACAATGAGCAGTTCTTC
CDR3 protein: CASRTIFRGRRNNEQFF

V gene: TRBV7-3
J gene: TRBJ2-1
clone size: .
D gene: .
CDR3 DNA: TGTGCCAGCAGCTTCACTAGGATCAATGAGCAGTTCTTC
CDR3 protein: CASSFTRINEQFF

V gene: TRBV28
J gene: TRBJ2-1
clone size: once
D gene: TRBD2
CDR3 DNA: TGTGCCAGCAGTTCCTCGGGGACTAGCGTATACAATGAGCAGTTCTTC
CDR3 protein: CASSSSGTSVYNEQFF

V gene: TRBV23-1
J gene: TRBJ2-7
clone size: .
D gene: TRBD1
CDR3 DNA: TGCGCCAGCCCTAATCCGGCGACAGGGCACTACGAGCAGTACTTC
CDR3 protein: CASPNPATGHYEQYF

V gene: TRBV6-1
J gene: TRBJ2-1
clone size: .
D gene: TRBD2
CDR3 DNA: TGTGCCAGCATCAAGCGGGAGAGGAATGAGCAGTTCTTC
CDR3 protein: CASIKRERNEQFF

V gene: TRBV5-4
J gene: TRBJ1-1
clone size: .
D gene: TRBD1
CDR3 DNA: TGTGCCAGCAGCGGTGGTCAGGGGGCTACTGAAGCTTTCTTT
CDR3 protein: CASSGGQGATEAFF

V gene: TRBV5-5
J gene: TRBJ2-3
clone size: .
D gene: .
CDR3 DNA: TGTGCCAGCAGCTTGGGTTTTACGGGGGACACAGATACGCAGTATTTT
CDR3 protein: CASSLGFTGDTDTQYF

V gene: TRBV18
J gene: TRBJ1-4
clone size: .
D gene: .
CDR3 DNA: TGTGCCAGCTTGCGGGACTTGGGGGAAAAACTGTTTTTT
CDR3 protein: CASLRDLGEKLFF

V gene: TRBV12-5
J gene: TRBJ2-5
clone size: .
D gene: .
CDR3 DNA: TGTGCTAGTGGTTCGTTTTTTAGCGGACCTCAAAAGACCCAGTACTTC
CDR3 protein: CASGSFFSGPQKTQYF

V gene: TRBV28
J gene: TRBJ1-4
clone size: .
D gene: TRBD1
CDR3 DNA: TGTGCCAGCAGTCCGGGACAGGGGCGTGAAAAACTGTTTTTT
CDR3 protein: CASSPGQGREKLFF

V gene: TRBV9
J gene: TRBJ2-2
clone size: .
D gene: .
CDR3 DNA: TGTGCCAGCAGCGTAGCCTATACCGGAGCCGGGGAGCTGTTTTTT
CDR3 protein: CASSVAYTGAGELFF

V gene: TRBV29-1
J gene: TRBJ1-1
clone size: .
D gene: TRBD1
CDR3 DNA: TGCAGCGTTCCGGGACAGGGGGCGGCTTTCTTT
CDR3 protein: CSVPGQGAAFF

V gene: TRBV27
J gene: TRBJ1-5
clone size: .
D gene: .
CDR3 DNA: TGTGCCAGCAGTCCTCAGCATTTT
CDR3 protein: CASSPQHF

V gene: TRBV28
J gene: TRBJ2-7
clone size: .
D gene: TRBD1
CDR3 DNA: TGTGCCAGCAGTTTAGGGGACAGCTACGAGCAGTACTTC
CDR3 protein: CASSLGDSYEQYF

V gene: TRBV10-3
J gene: TRBJ1-1
clone size: .
D gene: TRBD1
CDR3 DNA: TGTGCCATCGGACAGGGGTGGACTGAAGCTTTCTTT
CDR3 protein: CAIGQGWTEAFF

V gene: TRBV28
J gene: TRBJ2-1
clone size: once
D gene: TRBD1
CDR3 DNA: TGTGCCAGCACCGATTATTGGACAGGGGGTTTCAATGAGCAGTTCTTC
CDR3 protein: CASTDYWTGGFNEQFF

V gene: TRBV7-2
J gene: TRBJ1-1
clone size: .
D gene: .
CDR3 DNA: TGTGCCAGCAGCTTAGTAGAAGCTTTCTTT
CDR3 protein: CASSLVEAFF

V gene: TRBV19
J gene: TRBJ2-7
clone size: few
D gene: .
CDR3 DNA: TGTGCCAGTAGTATAAAGAGCGGCTACGAGCAGTACTTC
CDR3 protein: CASSIKSGYEQYF

V gene: TRBV28
J gene: TRBJ1-5
clone size: .
D gene: .
CDR3 DNA: TGTGCCAGCAGTCATCCTGGGGGGTTAAGTTATAGCAATCAGCCCCAGCATTTT
CDR3 protein: CASSHPGGLSYSNQPQHF

V gene: TRBV19
J gene: TRBJ1-5
clone size: .
D gene: .
CDR3 DNA: TGTGCCAGTAGTGCCTACGGGAGCAATCAGCCCCAGCATTTT
CDR3 protein: CASSAYGSNQPQHF

V gene: TRBV7-2
J gene: TRBJ2-7
clone size: .
D gene: TRBD2
CDR3 DNA: TGTGCCAGCAGCTTAAGGGGACTAGCGGGAGGTCTGGAGTACGAGCAGTACTTC
CDR3 protein: CASSLRGLAGGLEYEQYF

V gene: TRBV7-8
J gene: TRBJ2-3
clone size: once
D gene: TRBD1
CDR3 DNA: TGTGCCAGCAGCCACCCGGACAGGGCCACAGATACGCAGTATTTT
CDR3 protein: CASSHPDRATDTQYF

V gene: TRBV7-9
J gene: TRBJ2-7
clone size: .
D gene: .
CDR3 DNA: TGTGCCAGCAGCTCCGTGGACAGCTCCTACGAGCAGTACTTC
CDR3 protein: CASSSVDSSYEQYF

V gene: TRBV30
J gene: TRBJ1-2
clone size: .
D gene: .
CDR3 DNA: TGTGCCTCGGAGCGGGGGAGGCACTATGGCTACACCTTC
CDR3 protein: CASERGRHYGYTF

V gene: TRBV9
J gene: TRBJ1-1
clone size: .
D gene: .
CDR3 DNA: TGTGCCAGCAGCGTAGATGGAGGGAACACTGAAGCTTTCTTT
CDR3 protein: CASSVDGGNTEAFF

V gene: TRBV6-5
J gene: TRBJ2-1
clone size: .
D gene: .
CDR3 DNA: TGTGCCAGCAGTTACTTGACTAGAGATGAGCAGTTCTTC
CDR3 protein: CASSYLTRDEQFF